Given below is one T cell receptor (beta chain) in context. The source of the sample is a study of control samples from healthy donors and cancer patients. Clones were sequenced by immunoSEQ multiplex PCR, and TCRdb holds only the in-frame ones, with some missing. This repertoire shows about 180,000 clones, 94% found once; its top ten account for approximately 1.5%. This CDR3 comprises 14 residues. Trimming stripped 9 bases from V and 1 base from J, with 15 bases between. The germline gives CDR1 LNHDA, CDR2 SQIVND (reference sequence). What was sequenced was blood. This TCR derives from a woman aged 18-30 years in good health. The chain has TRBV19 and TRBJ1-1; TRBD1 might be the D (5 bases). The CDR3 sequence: CASASGAQNTEAFF. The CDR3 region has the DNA TGTGCCAGCGCATCCGGGGCCCAGAACACTGAAGCTTTCTTT.